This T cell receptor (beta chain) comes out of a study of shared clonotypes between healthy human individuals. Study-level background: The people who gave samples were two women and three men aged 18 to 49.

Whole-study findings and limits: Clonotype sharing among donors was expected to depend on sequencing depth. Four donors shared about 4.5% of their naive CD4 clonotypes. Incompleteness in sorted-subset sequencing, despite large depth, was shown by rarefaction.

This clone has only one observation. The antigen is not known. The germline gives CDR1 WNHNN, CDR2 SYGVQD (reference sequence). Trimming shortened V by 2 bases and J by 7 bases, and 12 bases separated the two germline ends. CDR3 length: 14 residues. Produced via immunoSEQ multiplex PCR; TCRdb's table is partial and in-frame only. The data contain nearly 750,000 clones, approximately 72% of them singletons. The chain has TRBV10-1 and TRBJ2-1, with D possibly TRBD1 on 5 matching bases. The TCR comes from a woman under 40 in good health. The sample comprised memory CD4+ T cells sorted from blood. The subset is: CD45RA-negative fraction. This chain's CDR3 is CASSENQAGNEQFF. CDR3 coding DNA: TGCGCCAGCAGTGAGAACCAAGCAGGGAATGAGCAGTTCTTC.